The sequence of this T cell receptor beta chain was determined in a study of T cell responses to AZD1222 COVID-19 vaccine. Broader study findings: Across the whole spike, CD4 TCRs peaked at regions 160-218 and 743-854.

Turning to this clone: Its antigen is unidentified.

The CDR3 is 16 amino acids. V was pared by 3 bases and J by 0 bases, with 11 bases between. CDR1 and CDR2 from the germline V gene are KGHSH and LQKENI. The repertoire was sequenced with immunoSEQ multiplex PCR; TCRdb's copy has only in-frame clones and lacks some. The table lists 88,000 or so clones, around 90% of them singletons. The receptor's source is an adult who received the AZD1222 COVID-19 vaccine. The specimen comprised peripheral blood, sampled 28 days after the second AZD1222 dose. The chain uses TRBV18 and TRBJ2-2; D could derive from TRBD1 or TRBD2 (6 bases each). Here the CDR3 DNA reads TGTGCCAGCTCACCCTCCGGGGGCTCGAACACCGGGGAGCTGTTTTTT. Amino acid sequence: CASSPSGGSNTGELFF. Full variable domain (outside the CDR3, taken from reference TRBV18 and TRBJ2-2): NAGVMQNPRHLVRRRGQEARLRCSPMKGHSHVYWYRQLPEEGLKFMVYLQKENIIDESGMPKERFSAEFPKEGPSILRIQQVVRGDSAAYFCASSPSGGSNTGELFFGEGSRLTVL.